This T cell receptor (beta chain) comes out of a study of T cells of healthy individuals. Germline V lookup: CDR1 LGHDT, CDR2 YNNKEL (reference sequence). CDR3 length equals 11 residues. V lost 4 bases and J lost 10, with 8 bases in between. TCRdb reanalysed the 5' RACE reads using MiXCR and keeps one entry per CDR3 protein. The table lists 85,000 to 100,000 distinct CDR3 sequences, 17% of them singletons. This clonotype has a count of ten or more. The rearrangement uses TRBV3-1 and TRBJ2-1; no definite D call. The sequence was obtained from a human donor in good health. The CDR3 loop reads CASSLHGEQFF. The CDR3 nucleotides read TGTGCCAGCAGCCTTCACGGGGAGCAGTTCTTC.